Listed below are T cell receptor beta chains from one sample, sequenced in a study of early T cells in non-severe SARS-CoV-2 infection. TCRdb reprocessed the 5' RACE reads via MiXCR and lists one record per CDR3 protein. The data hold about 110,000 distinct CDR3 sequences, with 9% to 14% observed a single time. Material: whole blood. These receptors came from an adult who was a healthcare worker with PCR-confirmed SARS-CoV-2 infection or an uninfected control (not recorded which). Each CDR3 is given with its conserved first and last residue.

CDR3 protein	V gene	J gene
CASSIGRGLNEKLFF	TRBV19	TRBJ1-4
CASSLTFYGYTF	TRBV5-4	TRBJ1-2
CASSPEPGDTNEKLFF	TRBV4-2	TRBJ1-4
CASSFQPGQGTYEQYF	TRBV5-1	TRBJ2-7
CAWSTTDTQYF	TRBV30	TRBJ2-3
CASSDPDLAKNIQYF	TRBV10-2	TRBJ2-4
CASSSRDNTDTQYF	TRBV3-1	TRBJ2-3
CASRGGASGAFASTQYF	TRBV27	TRBJ2-3
CSVPIVVMNEQFF	TRBV29-1	TRBJ2-1
CASSQQGTNTEAFF	TRBV6-6	TRBJ1-1
CATSDLYSNQPQHF	TRBV24-1	TRBJ1-5
CASSSNDPNTEAFF	TRBV28	TRBJ1-1
CATKVRPPGPTYEQYF	TRBV24-1	TRBJ2-7
CASSPTMTFDEQFF	TRBV5-6	TRBJ2-1
CASRHGRTGLSSGANVLTF	TRBV5-4	TRBJ2-6
CASSPHRTGRVGEQYF	TRBV6-2/TRBV6-3	TRBJ2-7
CASSLTDSYTEAFF	TRBV12-3/TRBV12-4	TRBJ1-1
CASTSSGSKNEQFF	TRBV7-2	TRBJ2-1
CASRMNTEAFF	TRBV10-2	TRBJ1-1
CASSSTSGINEQFF	TRBV12-3/TRBV12-4	TRBJ2-1
CASSHRGVGSYEQYF	TRBV19	TRBJ2-7
CASSPAVTDTQYF	TRBV7-2	TRBJ2-3
CASSPLGSAGGAEAFF	TRBV4-1	TRBJ1-1
CASTKTGGTYGYTF	TRBV12-3/TRBV12-4	TRBJ1-2
CASSLVGTSSTDTQYF	TRBV5-1	TRBJ2-3
CASSPPPGQGASQPQHF	TRBV18	TRBJ1-5
CASSHLDSNYGYTF	TRBV18	TRBJ1-2
CSVGPRAGAETQYF	TRBV29-1	TRBJ2-5